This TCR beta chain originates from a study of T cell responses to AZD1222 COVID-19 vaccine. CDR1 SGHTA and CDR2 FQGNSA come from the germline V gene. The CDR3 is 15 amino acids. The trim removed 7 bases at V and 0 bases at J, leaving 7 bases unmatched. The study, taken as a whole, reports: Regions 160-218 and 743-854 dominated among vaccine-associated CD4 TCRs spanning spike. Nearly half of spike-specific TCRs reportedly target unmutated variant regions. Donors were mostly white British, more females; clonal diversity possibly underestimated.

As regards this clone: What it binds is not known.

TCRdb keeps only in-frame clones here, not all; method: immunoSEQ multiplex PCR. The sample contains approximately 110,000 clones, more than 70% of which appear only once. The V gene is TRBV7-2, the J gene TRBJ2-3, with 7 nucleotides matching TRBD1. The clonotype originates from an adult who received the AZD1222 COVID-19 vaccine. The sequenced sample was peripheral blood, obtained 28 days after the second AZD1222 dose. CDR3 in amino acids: CASTSTGVSTDTQYF. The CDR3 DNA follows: TGTGCCAGCACCTCAACAGGGGTTAGCACAGATACGCAGTATTTT.